These 18 T cell receptor beta chains originate from one sample sequenced in a study of shared clonotypes between healthy human individuals. Here immunoSEQ multiplex PCR was the method, and the copy in TCRdb shows in-frame clones only, minus some. The sample comprises a few million clones, around 95% of which are singletons, and roughly 0.13% rests with the top ten. The sequencing sample was made of naive CD4+ T cells sorted from blood. Indicated subset: CD45RA+ positively selected. These receptors all come from a man between 18 and 29 years old in good health.

The V gene is TRBV7-2, the J gene TRBJ2-7; perhaps TRBD1 as D (6 bases). The V gene lost 5 bases and the J gene lost 5 bases, with 19 bases spanning the gap. CDR1 and CDR2 from the germline V gene are SGHTA and FQGNSA. CDR3 length: 15 residues. The CDR3 nucleotides read TGTGCCAGCAGCGATACCTGGCAGGGGTACGACGAGCAGTACTTC. Its protein is CASSDTWQGYDEQYF.

The chain couples TRBV2 to TRBJ2-5; 9 bases agree with TRBD2. The CDR3 extends over 15 amino acids. V gave up 6 bases and J gave up 1 base; unmatched junction bases: 6. CDR1 SNHLY and CDR2 FYNNEI come from the germline V gene. The CDR3 region has the DNA TGTGCCAGCAGGGTAGCGGGAGCCCTCCAAGAGACCCAGTACTTC. It translates to CASRVAGALQETQYF.

Turning to this clone: This same CDR3 is encoded by further DNA sequences in the sample. The chain combines TRBV9 with TRBJ2-7, with TRBD1 matching 9 bases. Unmatched junction bases numbered 4, after V lost 3 bases and J lost 3 bases. CDR1 is SGDLS, CDR2 YYNGEE, per germline. This CDR3 contains 14 residues. The CDR3 sequence is CASSGGTGNYEQYF. The CDR3 nucleotides are TGTGCCAGCAGCGGGGGGACAGGGAACTACGAGCAGTACTTC. Supplemented by reference TRBV9 and TRBJ2-7, the full variable domain reads DSGVTQTPKHLITATGQRVTLRCSPRSGDLSVYWYQQSLDQGLQFLIQYYNGEERAKGNILERFSAQQFPDLHSELNLSSLELGDSALYFCASSGGTGNYEQYFGPGTRLTVT.

The genes are TRBV4-1 and TRBJ1-2; D is uncertain. The V end was cut by 2 bases, the J end by 6 bases, with 16 bases between. Germline CDR1 and CDR2: MGHRA and YSYEKL. The CDR3 is made up of 15 amino acids. In nucleotides, the CDR3 is TGCGCCAGCAGCCAATTCGTGTTAGGCTCCGATGGCTACACCTTC. It encodes CASSQFVLGSDGYTF.

This sequence joins TRBV6-1 and TRBJ2-1, with TRBD2 identical over 13 bases. J lost 7 bases, V lost 4 bases, and 10 bases had no gene match. This CDR3 region has 17 residues. Germline loops: CDR1 MNHNS, CDR2 SASEGT. CDR3 sequence reads: CASSASRTSGSRNEQFF. The DNA for the CDR3 is TGTGCCAGCAGTGCGTCCCGGACTAGCGGGAGTCGAAATGAGCAGTTCTTC.

The chain carries TRBV4-1 and TRBJ2-3; D is perhaps TRBD2 (6 bases). V was shortened by 7 bases and J by 6 bases, with 8 bases between the two germline ends. Germline CDR1 and CDR2: MGHRA and YSYEKL. This CDR3 contains 11 residues. This CDR3 is CASTRGDTQYF. The CDR3 DNA reads TGCGCCAGCACCCGGGGGGATACGCAGTATTTT.

The chain combines TRBV2 with TRBJ1-5; D is ambiguous. There are 14 residues in the CDR3. Trimming removed 5 bases from V and 5 bases from J, with 13 bases in between. The germline V gene has CDR1 SNHLY and CDR2 FYNNEI. CDR3 residues: CASSRNGPYQPQHF. DNA for the CDR3: TGTGCCAGCAGTAGAAACGGACCTTATCAGCCCCAGCATTTT.

The J gene is TRBJ1-1, the V gene TRBV28; D remains unclear. The ends were cut back, 7 bases at V and 2 bases at J, with 17 bases in the middle. Germline V lookup: CDR1 MDHEN, CDR2 SYDVKM. The CDR3 spans 15 residues. CDR3 nucleotides: TGTGCCAGCACCTCCGACACCCCCGGAAACACTGAAGCTTTCTTT. This encodes CASTSDTPGNTEAFF.

The genes are TRBV2 and TRBJ2-7; D unresolved. In germline, CDR1 is SNHLY, CDR2 FYNNEI. V dropped 8 bases and J dropped 0 bases, with 11 bases sitting between them. CDR3 size: 13 residues. CDR3 sequence (DNA): TGTGCCAGCCGCTACGGTCCCTCCTACGAGCAGTACTTC. Amino acid sequence: CASRYGPSYEQYF.

The genes are TRBV21-1 and TRBJ1-2. TRBV21-1 is tagged as a pseudogene. The CDR3 is 16 residues long. CDR3 DNA: TGTGCCAGCAGCAAAGTTTCCGACGGTTACAAAGGAGGCTACACCTTC. Protein: CASSKVSDGYKGGYTF.

The chain recombines TRBV6-1 with TRBJ1-5; the D is unclear. The CDR3 loop spans 17 amino acids. V lost 1 base and J 6 bases, leaving 19 bases between the germline ends. CDR1 MNHNS and CDR2 SASEGT come from the germline V gene. This CDR3 reads CASSEGPSRLVGQPQHF. CDR3 DNA: TGTGCCAGCAGTGAAGGACCCTCTCGATTAGTGGGTCAGCCCCAGCATTTT.

The CDR3 sequence is CASSPRGQPAGETQYF. In nucleotides, the CDR3 is TGCGCCAGCAGCCCAAGGGGGCAGCCCGCCGGAGAGACCCAGTACTTC. The chain recombines TRBV5-1 with TRBJ2-5, with 7 bases fitting TRBD1. V trimming: 4 bases; J trimming: 4 bases; junction bases outside the gene matches: 13. The V gene's germline CDR1 is SGHRS and CDR2 YFSETQ. The CDR3 length is 16 residues.

This clone showed up just a few times. The chain uses TRBV28 and TRBJ1-6; the match to TRBD1 covers 9 bases. Germline V gene data show CDR1 as MDHEN and CDR2 as SYDVKM. This CDR3 is built from 16 residues. V trimming: 6 bases; J trimming: 7 bases; junction bases outside the gene matches: 10. The CDR3 nucleotides are TGTGCCAGCAGGGCGGGGACAGGGAGAGGGAATTCACCCCTCCACTTT. Protein: CASRAGTGRGNSPLHF.

The chain joins TRBV29-1 to TRBJ2-7; 9 bases are shared with TRBD1. CDR1 and CDR2 (germline): SQVTM, ANQGSEA. J lost 3 bases, V lost 4 bases, and 10 bases had no gene match. The CDR3 covers 15 residues. CDR3 region: CSVAPRTGDLYEQYF. The CDR3, as DNA: TGCAGCGTTGCCCCTCGGACAGGGGATCTCTACGAGCAGTACTTC.

This sequence joins TRBV7-2 and TRBJ2-7; D unclear. The ends were cut back, 1 base at V and 7 bases at J, with 11 bases in the middle. Germline lookup yields CDR1 SGHTA and CDR2 FQGNSA. This CDR3 region has 13 residues. The CDR3 DNA reads as TGTGCCAGCAGCTTAGGCAGGCTGGGGGAGCAGTACTTC. Protein: CASSLGRLGEQYF.

This chain joins TRBV30 and TRBJ1-1; 9 bases map to TRBD1. The V segment lost 4 bases and the J segment 4 bases; nucleotides outside the gene matches: 13. CDR1 and CDR2 from the germline V gene are GTSNPN and SVGIG (reference sequence). CDR3 size: 16 residues. The CDR3: CAWIPLFGTGSTEAFF. The CDR3, as DNA: TGTGCCTGGATCCCCCTTTTTGGGACAGGGAGCACTGAAGCTTTCTTT.

This clone was seen just once. V is TRBV2 and J is TRBJ1-3; D is uncertain. CDR3 length: 15 residues. The V end lost 2 bases, the J end lost 4 bases, and 12 bases lay between the germline ends. CDR1 and CDR2 from the germline V gene are SNHLY and FYNNEI. CDR3 residues: CASSESYLGGNTIYF. CDR3 DNA: TGTGCCAGCAGTGAATCTTACTTGGGCGGAAACACCATATATTTT.

The chain recombines TRBV5-4 with TRBJ1-1; maybe TRBD1 (5 bases). Germline CDR1 reads SGHNT; CDR2 reads YYREEE (reference sequence). The CDR3 has 16 residues. V was pared by 4 bases and J by 0 bases, with 16 bases between. The CDR3 DNA reads TGTGCCAGCAGCCTGGGGGGAGGAGTCATGAACACTGAAGCTTTCTTT. This encodes CASSLGGGVMNTEAFF.